The 15 T cell receptor beta chains in this list originate from one sample, sequenced in a study of T cells in Graves' hyperthyroidism and ophthalmopathy (dated by TCRdb to between 2018 and 2020). The receptor library was made with multiplex PCR. For sequencing, an Illumina HiSeq 2000 was employed. TCR beta CDR3 regions were amplified from RNA transcripts. For the first round of RT-PCR on the TCR CDR3, the HTBI primer set was used together with the Qiagen OneStep RT-PCR kit. TCRdb reanalyzed the raw reads on its own, using fastp at Q25 for trimming and MiXCR for clone calling, and kept in-frame beta chains. Each CDR3 protein gets just one entry, which takes the most common genes and DNA from the rows behind it. The sample records under 400,000 distinct CDR3 sequences, around 23% of which are singletons. The ten largest clones add up to 50% to 65% of the sample. Source material: blood. Source of these receptors: a woman aged 45-60 years with Graves' hyperthyroidism.

The chain has TRBV7-2 and TRBJ2-3, with 11 nucleotides matching TRBD2. Germline CDR1 reads SGHTA; CDR2 reads FQGNSA. The CDR3 is made up of 16 amino acids. The junction had 7 bases not matched to a gene; V was cut back by 1 base and J by 7 bases. The CDR3 sequence is CASSLELAGVGHTQYF. The CDR3 region has the DNA TGTGCCAGCAGCTTAGAACTAGCGGGAGTCGGCCATACGCAGTATTTT.

Here the CDR3 reads CASEGSWWGSGGALNEQFF. The CDR3 nucleotides are TGTGCCAGCGAAGGGTCGTGGTGGGGTAGCGGGGGGGCGCTCAATGAGCAGTTCTTC. J is TRBJ2-1 and V is TRBV27, with 11 bases lining up with TRBD2. Germline V gene lookup returns CDR1 MNHEY and CDR2 SMNVEV (reference sequence). V was clipped by 8 bases and J by 6 bases; unmatched bases: 21. CDR3 length equals 19 residues.

In this sample, this clonotype turned up many times. The chain has TRBV28 and TRBJ2-7, with D uncertain. V was shortened by 7 bases and J by 6 bases, with 13 bases between the two germline ends. Looked up from germline, CDR1 is MDHEN and CDR2 is SYDVKM. The CDR3 contains 12 residues. CDR3 protein: CASTGTVAEQYF. The CDR3 bases are TGTGCCAGCACCGGAACGGTGGCCGAGCAGTACTTC.

This clonotype was picked up many times. The chain uses TRBV13 and TRBJ1-1, with 8 nucleotides matching TRBD1. V trimming: 5 bases; J trimming: 1 base; junction bases outside the gene matches: 9. The CDR3 runs 16 residues. Germline V CDR1 and CDR2: PRHDT, FYEKMQ (reference sequence). The CDR3 loop reads CASSPKTGGTNTEAFF. Here the CDR3 DNA reads TGTGCCAGCAGCCCAAAAACAGGGGGTACGAACACTGAAGCTTTCTTT.

In nucleotides, the CDR3 is TGTGCCAGCAGTTTTTGGGAGAGTAACTATGGCTACACCTTC. It yields the protein CASSFWESNYGYTF. The rearrangement uses TRBV28 and TRBJ1-2, with no clear D. Germline CDR1 reads MDHEN; CDR2 reads SYDVKM. The CDR3 is made up of 14 amino acids. Trimming stripped 3 bases from V and 1 base from J, with 9 bases between.

The chain carries TRBV2 and TRBJ2-3, with D maybe TRBD1 (6 bases). V was trimmed by 7 bases and J by 5 bases, leaving 16 bases between them. In germline, CDR1 is SNHLY, CDR2 FYNNEI. This CDR3 region has 14 residues. The CDR3: CASNPRGGIDTQYF. DNA of the CDR3: TGTGCCAGCAACCCCAGGGGCGGAATAGATACGCAGTATTTT.

At least ten counts were recorded for this clonotype. V and J are TRBV6-2 or TRBV6-3 and TRBJ1-1; D gene unclear. CDR1 is MNHEY, CDR2 SVGEGT, per germline. Trimming removed 0 bases from V and 1 base from J, with 12 bases in between. The CDR3 has 16 residues. Written as DNA, the CDR3 is TGTGCCAGCAGTTACTCTAGCCACAGCGGGAACACTGAAGCTTTCTTT. Encoded protein: CASSYSSHSGNTEAFF.

This clonotype was recorded at least ten times. CDR3 nucleotides: TGTGCCAGCAGACCCAAGCGACAGGGTGACACCTACGAGCAGTACTTC. Its protein product is CASRPKRQGDTYEQYF. This chain joins TRBV6-2 or TRBV6-3 and TRBJ2-7; TRBD1 matches 7 bases. CDR1 and CDR2 (germline): MNHEY, SVGEGT. V trimming: 6 bases; J trimming: 2 bases; junction bases outside the gene matches: 13. The CDR3 extends over 16 amino acids.

This clonotype was recorded at least ten times. The chain uses TRBV18 and TRBJ1-4; 7 bases line up with TRBD1. There are 14 residues in the CDR3. Germline-derived CDR1 and CDR2 are KGHSH and LQKENI. V was clipped by 3 bases and J by 7 bases; unmatched bases: 5. The CDR3 DNA reads as TGTGCCAGCTCACCCCGGGACAGAGGTGAAAAACTGTTTTTT. Protein sequence: CASSPRDRGEKLFF.

Remarks on this clonotype: This may be a read error: a much more frequent sequence differs by one nucleotide. The chain couples TRBV6-2 or TRBV6-3 to TRBJ1-2; D perhaps matches TRBD1 (5 bases). The V end lost 7 bases, the J end lost 5 bases, and 20 bases lay between the germline ends. Germline CDR1 MNHEY, CDR2 SVGEGT. This CDR3 spans 15 amino acids. CDR3 in amino acids: CASTPDIDSSYGYTF. As DNA, the CDR3 is TGTGCCAGCACTCCTGACATTGACAGTTCTTATGGCTACACCTTC.

This clonotype was observed many times. The chain employs TRBV11-3 and TRBJ2-7, with 11 bases fitting TRBD2. The trim removed 5 bases at V and 1 base at J, leaving 4 bases unmatched. The length of the CDR3 is 15 residues. The germline CDR1 and CDR2 sequences are SGHNT and YENEEA. CDR3: CASSVAGGPSYEQYF. CDR3 DNA: TGTGCCAGCAGCGTAGCGGGAGGGCCTTCCTACGAGCAGTACTTC. The full variable domain, rest sourced from reference TRBV11-3 and TRBJ2-7, is EAGVVQSPRYKIIEKKQPVAFWCNPISGHNTLYWYLQNLGQGPELLIRYENEEAVDDSQLPKDRFSAERLKGVDSTLKIQPAELGDSAVYLCASSVAGGPSYEQYFGPGTRLTVT.

This clonotype was observed at least ten times. The chain joins TRBV19 to TRBJ1-1; D gene uncertain. This CDR3 region has 14 residues. The V gene lost 6 bases and the J gene lost 0 bases, with 11 bases spanning the gap. Germline loops: CDR1 LNHDA, CDR2 SQIVND (reference sequence). As DNA, the CDR3 is TGTGCCAGTAGACGCATAACACTGAACACTGAAGCTTTCTTT. Its protein is CASRRITLNTEAFF.

This clonotype has a count of ten or more. This chain connects TRBV7-8 to TRBJ1-2; D remains ambiguous. The CDR3 covers 11 residues. Trimming removed 6 bases at V and 6 bases at J, with 8 bases between. Germline V gene data show CDR1 as SGHVS and CDR2 as FQNEAQ. CDR3 coding DNA: TGTGCCAGCAGACCCTTAGATGGCTACACCTTC. Translation gives CASRPLDGYTF.

This clonotype was observed many times. The V and J genes are TRBV28 and TRBJ2-1; a possible D gene is TRBD1 (5 bases). CDR3 length: 17 residues. CDR1 is MDHEN, CDR2 SYDVKM, per germline. V was clipped by 7 bases and J by 8 bases, with 27 bases between them. Here the CDR3 reads CASTTPRWQGIRDEQFF. CDR3 bases: TGTGCCAGCACTACCCCGCGGTGGCAGGGAATAAGGGATGAGCAGTTCTTC.

The rearrangement uses TRBV7-2 and TRBJ1-5, with 9 bases aligning to TRBD1. After removal of 1 base from V and 1 base from J, the junction contained 2 bases not matched to a gene. Looked up from germline, CDR1 is SGHTA and CDR2 is FQGNSA. The CDR3 has 16 residues. CDR3 in amino acids: CASSLGTGASNQPQHF. CDR3 in DNA: TGTGCCAGCAGCTTAGGGACAGGGGCGAGCAATCAGCCCCAGCATTTT.